This is a list of T cell receptor beta chains from one sample in a study of vaccination and CD4 T cells after COVID-19. TCRdb re-derived calls from the PCR reads in MiXCR, one entry per CDR3 protein. The sample has 25,000 to 35,000 distinct CDR3 sequences, 49% seen once. Sample: CD4+ T cells from blood, taken about 7 months after SARS-CoV-2 vaccination. These receptor sequences come from a human donor who had recovered from COVID-19. CDR3s include the opening cysteine and the closing phenylalanine or tryptophan. Fields, in order: J gene, V gene, CDR3 protein.

>TRBJ1-1|TRBV6-1
CASRGDLFTEAFF
>TRBJ2-1|TRBV6-1
CASSPSGTSRAEQFF
>TRBJ2-1|TRBV28
CASISPGRVPLAGGDNEQFF
>TRBJ1-5|TRBV6-1
CASSEALTGNQPQHF
>TRBJ2-1|TRBV6-5
CASSFGTSGRNRHNEQFF
>TRBJ1-2|TRBV6-1
CASRTWPGQAPPLFGYTF
>TRBJ2-7|TRBV6-1
CASSDRPRTSSYEQYF
>TRBJ1-5|TRBV19
CASSIRDRGGNQPQHF
>TRBJ1-5|TRBV7-8
CASSETSGTGIIFSPQHF
>TRBJ2-1|TRBV6-1
CASRSGDSYNEQFF
>TRBJ2-7|TRBV20-1
CSARAEGHREQYF
>TRBJ2-1|TRBV19
CASSISGEQFF
>TRBJ2-1|TRBV6-5
CASSYSNEQFF
>TRBJ2-2|TRBV21-1
CASSRYSGRASDTGELFF
>TRBJ2-1|TRBV4-1
CASSQQTSPSPYEQFF
>TRBJ2-7|TRBV27
CASRLINRGGEQYF
>TRBJ1-1|TRBV24-1
CATSEVDSYTEAFF
>TRBJ1-6|TRBV6-5
CASSWTGANNSPLHF
>TRBJ2-5|TRBV24-1
CATRRLAGTKETQYF
>TRBJ1-2|TRBV20-1
CSVESAPLGYGGYTF
>TRBJ2-2|TRBV7-2
CASSLGGSEASSTGELFF
>TRBJ1-2|TRBV20-1
CSASTGNGGYTF
>TRBJ2-3|TRBV7-4
CASSTRRTSRDTQYF
>TRBJ1-1|TRBV9
CASSVGHSAVNTEAFF
>TRBJ2-7|TRBV7-2
CASSSYSSYEQYF
>TRBJ1-5|TRBV20-1
CSASAGTSGSNQPQHF
>TRBJ1-5|TRBV7-9
CASSPTGINQPQHF
>TRBJ1-1|TRBV11-3
CASSLDGRGGSTEAFF
>TRBJ1-3|TRBV28
CASSGVSGNTIYF
>TRBJ1-2|TRBV7-3
CASSLNGDSGSETF
>TRBJ2-5|TRBV20-1
CSASLSSLTGWFRSGETQYF
>TRBJ2-7|TRBV28
CASRKYSLRRIYEQYF
>TRBJ2-7|TRBV11-1
CASSLGLARLYEQYF
>TRBJ2-5|TRBV20-1
CSGETTFETQYF
>TRBJ1-1|TRBV4-3
CASSQRTGWLPEAFF
>TRBJ2-7|TRBV7-9
CASSLATGTREQYF
>TRBJ2-2|TRBV6-5
CASSFRSYRTGELFF
>TRBJ1-1|TRBV20-1
CSAREGGRMNTEAFF
>TRBJ2-5|TRBV27
CASSPLRGAGVSETQYF
>TRBJ1-2|TRBV28
CASSDRIYGYTF
>TRBJ2-5|TRBV12-3/TRBV12-4
CASSLYVQETQYF
>TRBJ2-5|TRBV6-1
CASTYLNGGRRTETQYF
>TRBJ1-2|TRBV7-2
CASSLTRQSDYTF
>TRBJ1-1|TRBV20-1
CSAPGPVNTEAFF
>TRBJ2-5|TRBV4-2
CASSPTSSLQETQYF
>TRBJ2-3|TRBV19
CASSFTPAAATDTQYF
>TRBJ2-1|TRBV2
CASTLLAGPYNEQFF
>TRBJ2-5|TRBV6-2/TRBV6-3
CASARLSGRKGAQYF
>TRBJ2-2|TRBV20-1
CSARLNRADDTGELFF
>TRBJ2-2|TRBV6-1
CASSQGEATGELFF
>TRBJ2-1|TRBV28
CASSPGGSYNEQFF
>TRBJ1-1|TRBV18
CASSPGQAVNTEAFF
>TRBJ1-5|TRBV6-1
CASSEIGAGNQPQHF
>TRBJ2-1|TRBV20-1
CSARRGGSSYNEQFF
>TRBJ1-2|TRBV28
CASSPSGTGERGYTF
>TRBJ2-4|TRBV10-3
CATHGGQEAKNIQYF
>TRBJ2-1|TRBV28
CASSFEAESYNEQFF